Listed below are T cell receptor beta chains from one sample, sequenced in a study of tumor-infiltrating lymphocytes in primary liver carcinoma. Using its own MiXCR run on the multiplex PCR reads, TCRdb lists one record per CDR3 protein. The sample contains roughly 91,000 distinct CDR3 sequences, about three quarters of which appear only once. Sequencing used liver tumor tissue from sampling region 5. Receptors were obtained from a woman aged 60 to 75 with primary liver carcinoma and hepatitis B virus infection. The CDR3 runs from the conserved cysteine through the conserved F or W. Fields, in order: V gene, D gene, clone size, J gene, CDR3 protein, CDR3 DNA. D genes are given only for firm matches. Rows give clone size only sometimes, using once, few, many, or a class for an expanded clone.

TRBV29-1	.	medium-sized	TRBJ2-3	CSVGRSTDTQYF	TGCAGCGTTGGAAGGAGCACAGATACGCAGTATTTT
TRBV11-2	.	.	TRBJ2-7	CASSFDWVGLVGPYDQYF	TGTGCCAGCAGCTTTGATTGGGTCGGTCTAGTGGGTCCCTACGACCAGTACTTC
TRBV28	.	.	TRBJ1-1	CASSCHGYTEAFF	TGTGCCAGCAGTTGCCATGGTTACACTGAAGCTTTCTTT
TRBV11-2	.	few	TRBJ2-7	CTSSSGQPYEQYF	TGTACCAGCAGTTCCGGACAGCCCTACGAGCAGTACTTC
TRBV7-9	.	few	TRBJ2-3	CASTPRTGTDTQYF	TGTGCCAGCACTCCTCGGACTGGCACAGATACGCAGTATTTT
TRBV7-3	TRBD1	.	TRBJ1-1	CASSPSGGSVTEAFF	TGTGCCAGCAGCCCTTCAGGGGGGAGTGTGACTGAAGCTTTCTTT
TRBV28	.	.	TRBJ2-1	CASSLSGRVGEQSF	TGTGCCAGCAGTTTAAGTGGCAGGGTGGGTGAGCAGTCCTTC
TRBV18	TRBD1	.	TRBJ2-7	CASSQRTGVVYEQYF	TGTGCCAGCTCACAGAGGACAGGAGTGGTTTACGAGCAGTACTTC
TRBV11-3	.	.	TRBJ2-5	CASSTLGFAGETQYF	TGTGCCAGCAGTACCCTGGGATTCGCAGGAGAGACCCAGTACTTC
TRBV5-6	.	many	TRBJ2-2	CASSVHNTGELFF	TGTGCCAGCAGCGTACACAACACCGGGGAGCTGTTTTTT
TRBV11-2	.	.	TRBJ2-6	CASSPGLRGLSSGANALIF	TGTGCCAGCAGCCCAGGGCTGCGGGGGCTTAGCTCTGGGGCCAACGCCCTGATTTTC
TRBV12-3/TRBV12-4	TRBD1	once	TRBJ1-5	CASSSGQGNKPQHF	TGTGCCAGCAGTTCCGGACAGGGCAATAAGCCCCAGCATTTT
TRBV19	TRBD2	.	TRBJ2-7	CASTQTGTSGRAISNEQYF	TGTGCCAGTACCCAAACCGGGACTAGCGGGAGGGCCATTTCGAATGAGCAGTACTTC
TRBV12-3/TRBV12-4	.	.	TRBJ1-5	CVSCLERLQPQHF	TGTGTCAGCTGCCTCGAAAGGCTACAGCCCCAACATTTT
TRBV10-1	.	many	TRBJ2-2	CASRSGPNTGELFF	TGCGCCAGCAGAAGCGGGCCGAACACCGGGGAGCTGTTTTTT
TRBV11-2	.	.	TRBJ2-7	CTSNMESKAEQYF	TGTACCAGCAACATGGAGAGTAAGGCGGAGCAGTACTTC
TRBV28	.	few	TRBJ2-7	CASSLLGPPYEQYF	TGTGCCAGCAGTTTATTGGGGCCCCCCTACGAGCAGTACTTC
TRBV5-1	.	few	TRBJ2-2	CASSLLGANTGELFF	TGTGCCAGCAGCTTACTTGGAGCGAACACCGGGGAGCTGTTTTTT
TRBV6-1	.	.	TRBJ2-3	CAGTRQHGADTQYF	TGTGCCGGTACAAGACAGCATGGCGCAGATACGCAGTATTTT
TRBV4-1	.	.	TRBJ1-5	CASSRQDDQPQHF	TGCGCCAGCAGTCGTCAAGATGATCAGCCCCAGCATTTT
TRBV14	TRBD2	.	TRBJ2-5	CASSQGVTGGDEAQYF	TGTGCCAGCAGTCAAGGCGTGACGGGAGGCGACGAGGCCCAGTACTTC
TRBV29-1	TRBD1	.	TRBJ2-3	CNVEIRGRGTDTHYF	TGCAACGTTGAAATCAGGGGGCGAGGCACAGATACGCATTATTTT
TRBV28	.	few	TRBJ2-5	CASSFFGGRTYF	TGTGCCAGCAGTTTTTTTGGTGGCAGGACGTACTTC
TRBV11-2	TRBD1	.	TRBJ2-1	CASSLTRGQGYRGEQFF	TGTGCCAGCAGCTTAACCCGCGGACAGGGGTACCGAGGTGAGCAGTTCTTC
TRBV7-9	TRBD1	once	TRBJ2-1	CASSSDRGREIEQFF	TGTGCCAGCAGCTCCGACAGGGGGAGAGAGATTGAGCAGTTCTTC
TRBV10-1	.	many	TRBJ2-2	CASSGRRNTGELFF	TGCGCCAGCAGTGGTCGTCGGAACACCGGGGAGCTGTTTTTT
TRBV11-1	.	.	TRBJ2-2	CASSARPFLVNTSELLF	TGTGCCAGCAGCGCCCGGCCATTCCTAGTTAACACCAGTGAGCTGTTATTT
TRBV11-2	.	.	TRBJ2-1	CASTLHGNRNEEFF	TGTGCCAGCACCTTACATGGGAACCGCAATGAGGAGTTCTTC
TRBV28	TRBD1	.	TRBJ1-5	CASSLVRGRGSFDNRPQHF	TGTGCCAGCAGTTTAGTCAGGGGGCGCGGGTCATTCGACAATCGGCCCCAGCATTTT
TRBV6-1	.	.	TRBJ2-7	CASSAYRWGSYEQCF	TGTGCCAGCAGTGCGTACAGGTGGGGAAGCTACGAGCAGTGCTTC
TRBV20-1	TRBD1	many	TRBJ1-5	CSATRDRVYSNQPQHF	TGCAGTGCTACCCGGGACAGGGTCTATAGCAATCAGCCCCAGCATTTT
TRBV29-1	.	many	TRBJ2-5	CSAGSGGGGLETQYF	TGCAGCGCGGGGAGCGGCGGAGGCGGATTAGAGACCCAGTACTTC
TRBV11-2	.	.	TRBJ2-6	CARRDQGAGTNVLTF	TGTGCCAGAAGGGATCAGGGCGCTGGGACCAACGTCCTGACTTTC
TRBV29-1	.	.	TRBJ1-4	CSVKGPRMGIDEKLFF	TGCAGCGTAAAGGGGCCCAGGATGGGGATTGATGAAAAACTGTTTTTT
TRBV6-5	TRBD1	many	TRBJ2-1	CASSSRTGSLEQFF	TGTGCCAGCAGTTCTAGGACAGGAAGCCTAGAGCAGTTCTTC
TRBV30	.	few	TRBJ1-1	CAWSVQGPLGAFF	TGTGCCTGGAGTGTTCAGGGACCTCTTGGGGCTTTCTTT
TRBV5-4	.	many	TRBJ2-3	CASSLAGAADTQYF	TGTGCCAGCAGCTTGGCCGGCGCGGCAGATACGCAGTATTTT
TRBV4-1	.	.	TRBJ1-2	CAGSQDNRSPGGGYTF	TGCGCCGGCAGCCAAGATAACAGGAGCCCAGGTGGTGGCTACACCTTC
TRBV5-1	.	.	TRBJ1-2	CASTPLTGDIYGYIF	TGCGCCAGTACCCCGTTAACAGGAGATATCTATGGCTACATCTTT
TRBV28	.	few	TRBJ1-2	CVVHLNYGYTF	TGTGTCGTTCACCTGAACTATGGCTACACCTTC
TRBV11-3	.	once	TRBJ2-7	CDSTLGAGESHEQYF	TGTGACAGCACCTTAGGTGCAGGGGAATCCCACGAGCAGTACTTC
TRBV30	TRBD1	.	TRBJ1-3	CAWSTGGSGNTIYF	TGTGCCTGGAGTACAGGGGGCTCTGGAAACACCATATATTTT
TRBV12-3/TRBV12-4	.	once	TRBJ2-1	CASSLQHEQFF	TGTGCCAGCAGTCTACAACATGAGCAGTTCTTC
TRBV5-5	.	.	TRBJ2-2	CARSLFVQGTGELFF	TGTGCCAGGAGCCTGTTTGTGCAGGGTACCGGGGAGCTGTTTTTT
TRBV5-4	.	many	TRBJ2-7	CASSLEVGGVYEQYF	TGTGCCAGCAGCTTGGAGGTAGGGGGGGTGTACGAGCAGTACTTC
TRBV20-1	.	.	TRBJ2-3	CSAKDPAGNSLSDTQYF	TGCAGTGCTAAAGATCCCGCGGGAAACTCCCTCTCAGATACGCAGTATTTT
TRBV6-5	.	.	TRBJ2-1	CASSLLDVNEQFF	TGTGCCAGCAGCCTATTGGACGTTAATGAGCAGTTCTTC
TRBV10-3	.	few	TRBJ1-5	CATQPQDASNQPQHF	TGTGCCACCCAGCCCCAGGACGCTAGCAATCAGCCCCAGCATTTT
TRBV15	TRBD2	.	TRBJ2-3	CATSKVSGSADTQYF	TGTGCCACCAGCAAAGTAAGCGGGAGTGCAGATACGCAGTATTTT
TRBV11-2	.	medium-sized	TRBJ1-3	CASSPPLWSGGNTIYF	TGTGCCAGCAGTCCACCCCTCTGGTCGGGCGGAAACACCATATATTTT
TRBV28	TRBD1	.	TRBJ2-5	CASSLLRTKTGEETQYF	TGTGCCAGCAGTTTATTACGGACCAAGACAGGGGAGGAGACCCAGTACTTC
TRBV18	.	.	TRBJ2-1	CANSPLAGAGNEQFF	TGTGCCAACTCACCACTAGCAGGGGCAGGCAATGAGCAGTTCTTC
TRBV12-3/TRBV12-4	.	many	TRBJ1-1	CATRTPDTEAFF	TGTGCCACCCGGACACCCGACACTGAAGCTTTCTTT
TRBV6-5	TRBD1	.	TRBJ2-7	CASSHTRTGSHEQYF	TGTGCCAGCAGCCACACGAGGACAGGTAGCCACGAGCAGTACTTC
TRBV7-9	TRBD2	.	TRBJ2-3	CATGGSGTADTQYF	TGTGCCACTGGGGGTAGCGGGACCGCAGATACGCAGTATTTT
TRBV5-1	.	many	TRBJ2-1	CASSFGGSSYNEQFF	TGCGCCAGCAGCTTCGGGGGTTCCTCCTACAATGAGCAGTTCTTC
TRBV6-1	TRBD2	many	TRBJ2-1	CASSESPSGDYNEQFF	TGTGCCAGCAGTGAAAGTCCTAGCGGGGACTACAATGAGCAGTTCTTC